The rows below give T cell receptor beta chains drawn from one sample of a study of blood T cell repertoires in COVID-19. Assay: immunoSEQ multiplex PCR; the TCRdb copy retains only in-frame clones and omits some. Here the sample spans over 130,000 clones, approximately 90% being singletons. Sequenced material: peripheral blood. Every receptor here comes from a woman aged 80 or older with acute or convalescent COVID-19. Both conserved end residues are part of each CDR3. The D gene is left open where the match is weak. Clone size appears in some rows only: once, few, many, or a class for an expanded clone.

clone_size	v_call	d_call	j_call	cdr3_aa	cdr3_nt
.	TRBV19	.	TRBJ1-2	CASQNTFNYGYTF	TGTGCCAGTCAGAACACCTTTAACTATGGCTACACCTTC
.	TRBV4-2	TRBD2	TRBJ2-1	CASSQVGLAGGADNEQFF	TGTGCCAGCAGCCAAGTGGGACTAGCGGGGGGCGCGGATAATGAGCAGTTCTTC
.	TRBV7-2	.	TRBJ1-2	CASSLGGQRNYGYTF	TGTGCCAGCAGCTTAGGGGGACAAAGAAACTATGGCTACACCTTC
.	TRBV6-5	.	TRBJ1-2	CASFQNINYGYTF	TGTGCCAGCTTCCAGAACATCAACTATGGCTACACCTTC
.	TRBV3-1/TRBV3-2	.	TRBJ2-1	CASSRSTYVGYNEQFF	TGTGCCAGCAGCCGAAGTACCTACGTCGGCTACAATGAGCAGTTCTTC
.	TRBV30	.	TRBJ1-1	CAWSGQLYTEAFF	TGTGCCTGGAGTGGACAGCTATATACTGAAGCTTTCTTT
once	TRBV9	.	TRBJ1-3	CASSVMSSGNTIYF	TGTGCCAGCAGCGTAATGTCGTCTGGAAACACCATATATTTT
.	TRBV5-5	TRBD1	TRBJ2-1	CASSFSGQGYNEQFF	TGTGCCAGCAGCTTCTCAGGACAGGGTTACAATGAGCAGTTCTTC
.	TRBV5-1	TRBD1	TRBJ1-4	CASSYNRGINEKLFF	TGCGCCAGCAGCTATAACAGGGGGATTAATGAAAAACTGTTTTTT
.	TRBV3-1/TRBV3-2	.	TRBJ2-1	CASSQVLGRRVKRGPYNEQFF	TGTGCCAGCAGCCAAGTTCTAGGACGGCGGGTTAAGCGTGGGCCCTACAATGAGCAGTTCTTC
.	TRBV11-3	.	TRBJ2-1	CASSLGSWPYNEQFF	TGTGCCAGCAGCTTAGGGAGTTGGCCCTACAATGAGCAGTTCTTC
.	TRBV6-1	.	TRBJ2-1	CASSPGQAYNEQFF	TGTGCCAGCAGTCCGGGACAAGCCTACAATGAGCAGTTCTTC
.	TRBV5-6	TRBD1	TRBJ1-6	CASSTYGTGSFHSPLHF	TGTGCCAGCAGCACCTATGGGACAGGAAGTTTTCATTCACCCCTCCACTTT
.	TRBV5-1	.	TRBJ1-2	CASSSEGYGYTF	TGCGCCAGCAGCTCGGAGGGCTATGGCTACACCTTC
.	TRBV3-1/TRBV3-2	TRBD1	TRBJ1-1	CASSQDRRGRDSEAFF	TGTGCCAGCAGCCAAGATCGCAGGGGGCGAGACTCTGAAGCTTTCTTT
.	TRBV18	.	TRBJ1-2	CASSPAGEGYTF	TGTGCCAGCTCACCGGCGGGGGAGGGCTACACCTTC
.	TRBV24-1	.	TRBJ2-1	CATSDSRRGDEQFF	TGTGCCACCAGTGATTCCCGCAGGGGAGATGAGCAGTTCTTC
.	TRBV19	.	TRBJ1-1	CASSLQVGALNTEAFF	TGTGCCAGTAGTCTCCAGGTTGGGGCGCTGAACACTGAAGCTTTCTTT
.	TRBV11-2	TRBD2	TRBJ2-1	CASSSRLAGGVLNEQFF	TGTGCCAGCAGCTCCAGACTAGCGGGGGGAGTGTTGAATGAGCAGTTCTTC
.	TRBV9	TRBD1	TRBJ2-5	CASSAGTGRETQYF	TGTGCCAGCAGCGCAGGGACAGGGAGGGAGACCCAGTACTTC
once	TRBV5-4	TRBD1	TRBJ1-4	CASSHMGQGLREKLFF	TGTGCCAGCAGCCATATGGGACAGGGACTTAGGGAAAAACTGTTTTTT
.	TRBV7-9	.	TRBJ1-1	CASSLRVGSMNTEAFF	TGTGCCAGCAGCTTACGTGTGGGCAGCATGAACACTGAAGCTTTCTTT
once	TRBV7-9	.	TRBJ2-7	CASSLERSYEQYF	TGTGCCAGCAGCTTAGAAAGGAGCTACGAGCAGTACTTC
.	TRBV10-3	TRBD1	TRBJ2-7	CAISESYKTGSWEQYF	TGTGCCATCAGTGAGTCTTATAAGACAGGGTCTTGGGAGCAGTACTTC
.	TRBV27	.	TRBJ1-5	CASSLTGSPNQPQHF	TGTGCCAGCAGTCTTACAGGGTCCCCCAATCAGCCCCAGCATTTT
.	TRBV12-3/TRBV12-4	TRBD1	TRBJ1-2	CASSLTGGYGYTF	TGTGCCAGCAGTTTAACAGGGGGCTATGGCTACACCTTC
few	TRBV6-6	TRBD1	TRBJ2-1	CASSSAGTGISEQFF	TGTGCCAGCAGTTCTGCCGGGACAGGGATCAGTGAGCAGTTCTTC
.	TRBV10-2	.	TRBJ2-2	CASKGKTGELFF	TGCGCCAGCAAGGGGAAAACCGGGGAGCTGTTTTTT
once	TRBV3-1/TRBV3-2	.	TRBJ1-3	CASSQETLGQGIRGNTIYF	TGTGCCAGCAGCCAAGAAACACTTGGGCAGGGGATTCGCGGAAACACCATATATTTT
.	TRBV6-6	TRBD2	TRBJ2-5	CASHTGSGGATQYF	TGTGCCAGCCATACAGGGTCGGGAGGGGCGACCCAGTACTTC
.	TRBV30	.	TRBJ2-1	CAWSNLRGSSYNEQFF	TGTGCCTGGAGTAATTTACGGGGGTCCTCCTACAATGAGCAGTTCTTC
.	TRBV5-1	.	TRBJ1-1	CASSWDPGRGNTEAFF	TGCGCCAGCAGCTGGGATCCCGGTAGGGGGAACACTGAAGCTTTCTTT
.	TRBV7-2	.	TRBJ1-1	CASRITPNTEAFF	TGTGCCAGCAGGATCACACCGAACACTGAAGCTTTCTTT
.	TRBV2	TRBD1	TRBJ1-2	CASSVGTAYGYTF	TGTGCCAGCAGCGTCGGGACAGCTTATGGCTACACCTTC
.	TRBV5-4	.	TRBJ2-7	CASSFLPTRFDEQYF	TGTGCCAGCAGCTTCCTACCCACGCGGTTCGACGAGCAGTACTTC
.	TRBV30	.	TRBJ1-2	CAWSGPAGSGYTF	TGTGCCTGGAGTGGACCGGCAGGGTCGGGCTACACCTTC
.	TRBV5-1	TRBD2	TRBJ2-1	CASRLGGWRYNEQFF	TGCGCCAGCAGACTCGGGGGGTGGCGGTACAATGAGCAGTTCTTC
.	TRBV7-7	.	TRBJ2-7	CASSLLPGSSYEQYF	TGTGCTAGCAGCTTACTCCCCGGGTCATCCTACGAGCAGTACTTC
.	TRBV6-5	TRBD1	TRBJ2-5	CASSYGTGESAQYF	TGTGCCAGCAGTTACGGGACAGGGGAATCGGCCCAGTACTTC
.	TRBV5-1	.	TRBJ1-1	CASSLVPQGSGVNTEAFF	TGCGCCAGCAGCTTGGTTCCCCAGGGGTCTGGGGTGAACACTGAAGCTTTCTTT
once	TRBV9	.	TRBJ1-1	CASSVGLEWDTTVAFF	TGTGCCAGCAGCGTAGGTCTGGAGTGGGACACCACTGTAGCTTTCTTT
.	TRBV7-2	.	TRBJ1-1	CASSSEWSGETEAFF	TGTGCCAGCAGCTCCGAGTGGTCGGGTGAGACTGAAGCTTTCTTT
.	TRBV12-5	.	TRBJ1-1	CASGLVLPGLNTEAFF	TGTGCTAGTGGTTTGGTACTCCCGGGTTTGAACACTGAAGCTTTCTTT
.	TRBV19	TRBD1	TRBJ2-2	CASSIKPGQGWYTGELFF	TGTGCCAGTAGTATAAAACCTGGACAGGGGTGGTACACCGGGGAGCTGTTTTTT
once	TRBV7-2	TRBD1	TRBJ1-2	CASSLQTGVYGYTF	TGTGCCAGCAGCTTACAGACAGGGGTCTATGGCTACACCTTC
.	TRBV4-3	TRBD1	TRBJ1-6	CASSQPPGQGRGPLHF	TGCGCCAGCAGCCAACCACCGGGACAGGGAAGGGGACCCCTCCACTTT